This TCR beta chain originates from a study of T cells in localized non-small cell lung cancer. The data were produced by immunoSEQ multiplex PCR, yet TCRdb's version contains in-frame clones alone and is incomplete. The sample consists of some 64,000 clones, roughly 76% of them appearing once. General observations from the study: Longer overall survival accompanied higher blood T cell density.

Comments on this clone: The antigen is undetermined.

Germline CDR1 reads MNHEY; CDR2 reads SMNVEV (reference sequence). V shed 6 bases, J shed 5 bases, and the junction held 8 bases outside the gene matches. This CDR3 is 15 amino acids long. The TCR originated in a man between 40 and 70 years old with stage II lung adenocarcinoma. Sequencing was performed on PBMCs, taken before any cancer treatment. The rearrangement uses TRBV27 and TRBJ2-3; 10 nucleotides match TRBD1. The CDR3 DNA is TGTGCCAGCAGCCACCAGGGACAGGGGAAAGATACGCAGTATTTT. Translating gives CASSHQGQGKDTQYF.